A selection of T cell receptor beta chains follows, all from one sample in a study of T cell responses to AZD1222 COVID-19 vaccine. Generated by immunoSEQ multiplex PCR, the TCRdb table keeps only in-frame clones and is missing some. Altogether some 60,000 clones are present, 70% to 85% being singletons, with the ten largest covering over 15%. This specimen was peripheral blood, taken on day 0 of AZD1222 vaccination. Receptors were obtained from an adult in good health. Each CDR3 is given with its conserved first and last residue. The D gene is left open where the match is weak. The size of a clone is reported for some rows only, either as once, few or many, or as a class for expanded clones.

j_gene	v_gene	abundance	d_gene	CDR3nt	CDR3aa
TRBJ2-1	TRBV6-1	once	-	TGTGCCAGCAGTGCCTACACTGGATACACTGACAATGAGCAGTTCTTC	CASSAYTGYTDNEQFF
TRBJ2-5	TRBV6-5	once	-	TGTGCCAGCTCCAGGGGAGAGACCCAGTACTTC	CASSRGETQYF
TRBJ1-1	TRBV12-3/TRBV12-4	-	-	TGTGCCAGCACGGAAGTGGTGAACACTGAAGCTTTCTTT	CASTEVVNTEAFF
TRBJ1-5	TRBV11-2	-	-	TGTGCCAGCAGCTTTCAGGGTAGCAATCAGCCCCAGCATTTT	CASSFQGSNQPQHF
TRBJ1-5	TRBV28	once	-	TGTGCCAGCAGTCCCGGCCCGACCCAGCCCCAGCATTTT	CASSPGPTQPQHF
TRBJ2-7	TRBV27	few	-	TGTGCCAGCAGTTTGAACCGACGCACATGGTCCTACGAGCAGTACTTC	CASSLNRRTWSYEQYF
TRBJ1-4	TRBV9	-	-	TGTGCCAGCAGCGTAGGCATGACAGTCACTAATGAAAAACTGTTTTTT	CASSVGMTVTNEKLFF
TRBJ2-5	TRBV12-5	-	-	TGTGCTAGTGGTCCCCCGCTACGGGACACTCAAGAGACCCAGTACTTC	CASGPPLRDTQETQYF
TRBJ1-4	TRBV3-1/TRBV3-2	-	-	TGTGCCAGCAGCCAAGTAAAGCAGGGGCCTTCCTATAATGAAAAACTGTTTTTT	CASSQVKQGPSYNEKLFF
TRBJ2-7	TRBV3-1/TRBV3-2	-	-	TGTGCCAGCAGCCAAAACACCTACTACGAGCAGTACTTC	CASSQNTYYEQYF
TRBJ2-3	TRBV6-4	-	TRBD2	TGTGCCAGCAGTGACAGACTAGCGGCCACAGATACGCAGTATTTT	CASSDRLAATDTQYF
TRBJ2-3	TRBV5-1	-	-	TGCGCCAGCAGCTTTCCTAGCGCCTTGGGCACAGATACGCAGTATTTT	CASSFPSALGTDTQYF
TRBJ2-3	TRBV11-3	-	TRBD2	TGTGCCAGCAGCCCGGGACTAGCCGGAGATACGCAGTATTTT	CASSPGLAGDTQYF
TRBJ1-2	TRBV12-3/TRBV12-4	-	-	TGTGCCAGCAGTTCGGGCCATTACTATGGCTACACCTTC	CASSSGHYYGYTF
TRBJ2-7	TRBV11-2	-	-	TGTGCCAGCAGCTTCAGTAACTCCTACGAGCAGTACTTC	CASSFSNSYEQYF
TRBJ1-5	TRBV5-6	once	-	TGTGCCAGCAGCCTGAGGCTAGGGGCTTTTAGCAATCAGCCCCAGCATTTT	CASSLRLGAFSNQPQHF
TRBJ1-1	TRBV7-3	-	-	TGTGCCAGCAGACGCGACATGAACACTGAAGCTTTCTTT	CASRRDMNTEAFF
TRBJ1-2	TRBV6-5	-	TRBD1	TGTGCCAGCAGAGGACAGGGTTTCTATGGCTACACCTTC	CASRGQGFYGYTF
TRBJ2-5	TRBV27	once	-	TGTGCCAGCAGTTCCAGGGGCAGGGAGACCCAGTACTTC	CASSSRGRETQYF
TRBJ1-2	TRBV12-3/TRBV12-4	-	-	TGTGCCAGCATCATGACAGCGAACTATGGCTACACCTTC	CASIMTANYGYTF
TRBJ2-5	TRBV7-2	-	TRBD1	TGTGCCAGCAGCTCTAATTCAGGGGGCCTGGAGACCCAGTACTTC	CASSSNSGGLETQYF
TRBJ1-1	TRBV11-2	once	TRBD1	TGTGCCAGCAGCTTAGATATGTGGACAGGGGGTCCCACTGAAGCTTTCTTT	CASSLDMWTGGPTEAFF
TRBJ2-1	TRBV29-1	-	TRBD2	TGCAGCGGTGCCTTAGCGGGAGCATCCAATGAGCAGTTCTTC	CSGALAGASNEQFF
TRBJ1-2	TRBV6-5	-	TRBD1	TGTGCCAGCAGTTACTCAAAGGGACAGGGGGGCGGCTACACCTTC	CASSYSKGQGGGYTF
TRBJ2-7	TRBV5-6	-	-	TGTGCCAGCAGCTTAAACTACCTCACCTACGAGCAGTACTTC	CASSLNYLTYEQYF
TRBJ2-7	TRBV18	-	-	TGTGCCAGCTCACCACAGGAGGGGATGTACGAGCAGTACTTC	CASSPQEGMYEQYF
TRBJ2-1	TRBV5-4	-	-	TGTGCCAGCAGCTTTATGGGGCAGGGCCTTCATCTCTTC	CASSFMGQGLHLF
TRBJ1-1	TRBV5-1	-	-	TGCGCCAGCAGGGGGGTTTTGAACACTGAAGCTTTCTTT	CASRGVLNTEAFF
TRBJ2-3	TRBV7-9	-	-	TGTGCCAGCAGCTTAGCGGTGGGACTTTACACAGATACGCAGTATTTT	CASSLAVGLYTDTQYF
TRBJ1-4	TRBV12-3/TRBV12-4	-	-	TGTGCCAGCAGTCTGTTTGTGGAGGAAAAACTGTTTTTT	CASSLFVEEKLFF
TRBJ1-1	TRBV19	-	-	TGTGCCAGTAAGCGGACAGTAGACACTGAAGCTTTCTTT	CASKRTVDTEAFF
TRBJ2-7	TRBV29-1	-	TRBD1	TGCAGCGTCGGAGGGACAGGGGAAGCGCAGTACTTC	CSVGGTGEAQYF
TRBJ1-1	TRBV28	-	-	TGTGCCAGCAGTTTCACCCGACAGACTGAAGCTTTCTTT	CASSFTRQTEAFF
TRBJ1-2	TRBV6-2/TRBV6-3	-	-	TGTGCCAGCAGTTATCTGCCGGGGGGCTACACCTTC	CASSYLPGGYTF
TRBJ2-1	TRBV15	-	TRBD2	TGTGCCACCAGCAGCGGGAGGAATGAGCAGTTCTTC	CATSSGRNEQFF
TRBJ1-5	TRBV6-2/TRBV6-3	-	-	TGTGCCAGCAGTTCGCCTAAGGCCGGGGGGCAGCCCCAGCATTTT	CASSSPKAGGQPQHF
TRBJ1-5	TRBV7-9	-	TRBD1	TGTGCCAGCAGCCGGACAGGGAAGGATAAGCCCCAGCATTTT	CASSRTGKDKPQHF
TRBJ1-2	TRBV30	-	-	TGTGCCTGCCCCCGAAGCTATGGCTACACCTTC	CACPRSYGYTF
TRBJ1-2	TRBV18	-	-	TGTGCCAGCTCACCTTTATCAGATAACTATGGCTACACCTTC	CASSPLSDNYGYTF
TRBJ2-2	TRBV4-3	-	-	TGCGCCAGCAGCCAAGATAGGGGGGGCGTCACCGGGGAGCTGTTTTTT	CASSQDRGGVTGELFF
TRBJ2-1	TRBV11-2	-	-	TGTGCCAGCAGCTTAGGGACCGAGAGGGCCTACAATGAGCAGTTCTTC	CASSLGTERAYNEQFF
TRBJ2-7	TRBV7-6	-	TRBD2	TGTGCCAGCAGCCTAAATCTAGCGGGAGGATACGAGCAGTACTTC	CASSLNLAGGYEQYF
TRBJ2-1	TRBV5-4	-	TRBD2	TGTGCCAGCAGCTTGGGGGCGACTAGCGGGAGGGAAAATGAGCAGTTCTTC	CASSLGATSGRENEQFF
TRBJ2-3	TRBV19	-	-	TGTGCCAGTAGTATCGGCACAGATACGCAGTATTTT	CASSIGTDTQYF
TRBJ1-1	TRBV3-1/TRBV3-2	-	-	TGTGCCAGCAGCCAAGGGGCCTTGTTCTTT	CASSQGALFF
TRBJ2-7	TRBV29-1	-	TRBD1	TGCAGCGTTGAAATGGGACAGGTAACCTACGAGCAGTACTTC	CSVEMGQVTYEQYF
TRBJ2-6	TRBV7-2	-	-	TGTGCCAGCAGCTTTAGATTCTCTGGGGCCAACGTCCTGACTTTC	CASSFRFSGANVLTF
TRBJ1-4	TRBV30	few	-	TGTGCCTGGAGTCCTGCAGCGGGGCTGGAAAAACTGTTTTTT	CAWSPAAGLEKLFF
TRBJ2-1	TRBV7-7	-	TRBD1	TGTGCTAGCAGCCCGATGGGGACAGCCTACAATGAGCAGTTCTTC	CASSPMGTAYNEQFF
TRBJ2-4	TRBV4-1	-	-	TGCGCCAGCAGCCAAGTCATCCCGGGGACACTAGCCAAAAACATTCAGTACTTC	CASSQVIPGTLAKNIQYF
TRBJ1-1	TRBV27	-	-	TGTGCCAGCAGTTTCGAGGGCGGGGGCACTGAAGCTTTCTTT	CASSFEGGGTEAFF
TRBJ2-2	TRBV5-1	-	TRBD2	TGCGCCAGCAGCATCTCGACAGTTTTAGCGGGGCAGAACACCGGGGAGCTGTTTTTT	CASSISTVLAGQNTGELFF